The sequence of this T cell receptor beta chain was determined in a study of spatial heterogeneity in lung cancer. This sample's time point: blood at routine non-recurrence follow-up after resection. The V gene lost 8 bases and the J gene lost 8 bases, with 19 bases spanning the gap. Germline CDR1 SQVTM, CDR2 ANQGSEA. The CDR3 has 13 residues. TCRdb passed the 5' RACE reads through MiXCR, listing each CDR3 protein once. The repertoire includes 85,000 to 100,000 distinct CDR3 sequences, just under 20% of them detected once, and around a fifth sits in the top ten. Sample: PBMCs, taken at follow-up. V and J are TRBV29-1 and TRBJ2-1; D might be TRBD1 or TRBD2, each matching 5 bases. The receptor's source is a male donor with early-stage non-small cell lung cancer. CDR3 amino acids: CSIRHPGADEQFF. The CDR3 nucleotides read TGCAGCATCAGACACCCCGGGGCAGATGAGCAGTTCTTC.